The clone carrying this T cell receptor (beta chain) has just one count. This sample was taken from a study of control samples from healthy donors and cancer patients. Clones were sequenced by immunoSEQ multiplex PCR, and TCRdb holds only the in-frame ones, with some missing. The sample lists over 150,000 clones; roughly 94% were seen once. The specimen sequenced was PBMCs. This clonotype originated in a man aged 55 to 70 with colorectal cancer.

CDR3 sequence: CASSLASGQGAYNEQFF. For the CDR3, the DNA is TGCGCCAGCAGCTTGGCCTCGGGACAGGGAGCGTACAATGAGCAGTTCTTC. The rearrangement links TRBV5-1 to TRBJ2-1; 9 bases agree with TRBD1. The J segment lost 4 bases and the V segment lost 0 bases, leaving 8 bases of the junction unmatched. The CDR3 has 17 residues. Germline CDR1 and CDR2: SGHRS and YFSETQ. The full variable domain, in which reference TRBV5-1 and TRBJ2-1 provide the parts outside the CDR3, is KAGVTQTPRYLIKTRGQQVTLSCSPISGHRSVSWYQQTPGQGLQFLFEYFSETQRNKGNFPGRFSGRQFSNSRSEMNVSTLELGDSALYLCASSLASGQGAYNEQFFGPGTRLTVL.